The text below deals with one T cell receptor beta chain. In the source study's methods: Researchers report that nucleated cell counts were estimated from reference gene primer amplification. This table comes from immunoSEQ multiplex PCR, and its TCRdb copy is limited to in-frame clones, with some not included. D and trimming were read from the DNA, whereas the V and J calls and clone size are those reported in that table. The sample includes 85,000 to 120,000 clones, around 90% of them seen just once. Trimming took 2 bases from V and 8 from J, leaving 10 bases between them. Germline CDR1 and CDR2: MDHEN and SYDVKM. CDR3 length: 13 residues. This sample stems from a study of blood T cell repertoires in COVID-19. Study background: Samples taken during acute and convalescent COVID-19 were collected in the United States, Italy and Spain. PBMCs, B-cell-depleted T cells, or T cells were the source of the cDNA or gDNA that made up the material.

V and J are TRBV28 and TRBJ1-5; D is undetermined. The sample taken for sequencing was peripheral blood. This clonotype originated in a woman between 50 and 59 years old with COVID-19, enrolled during active disease. The CDR3 here is CASSLPGLEPQHF. In nucleotides, the CDR3 is TGTGCCAGCAGTTTACCGGGATTGGAGCCCCAGCATTTT.